One T cell receptor (beta chain) is described in this entry. This CDR3 has 14 amino acids. With 7 bases clipped from V and 8 bases from J, the junction kept 9 bases outside the gene matches. The germline V gene encodes CDR1 LNHDA and CDR2 SQIVND (reference sequence). This sample stems from a study of blood T cell repertoires in COVID-19. The wider study: Researchers got acute and convalescent COVID-19 samples from the United States, Italy and Spain. PBMCs, B-cell-depleted T cells, or T cells provided the cDNA or gDNA that made up the material.

As handled by the study authors: Estimation of nucleated cell counts was performed using reference gene primer amplification. Method: immunoSEQ multiplex PCR; TCRdb's copy keeps in-frame clones and lacks some. That table furnishes V, J and clone size, whereas the DNA furnished D and trimming. Here the sample spans over 45,000 clones, about nine tenths being singletons. The material sequenced was peripheral blood. The receptor's source is a human donor in a cohort sampled during active COVID-19. The chain has TRBV19 and TRBJ2-1; 9 positions match TRBD2. In nucleotides, the CDR3 is TGTGCCAGTACCCCTCAGCGGGGGGCCCATGAGCAGTTCTTC. Translation gives CASTPQRGAHEQFF. Drawing the rest from reference TRBV19 and TRBJ2-1, the complete variable domain is DGGITQSPKYLFRKEGQNVTLSCEQNLNHDAMYWYRQDPGQGLRLIYYSQIVNDFQKGDIAEGYSVSREKKESFPLTVTSAQKNPTAFYLCASTPQRGAHEQFFGPGTRLTVL.